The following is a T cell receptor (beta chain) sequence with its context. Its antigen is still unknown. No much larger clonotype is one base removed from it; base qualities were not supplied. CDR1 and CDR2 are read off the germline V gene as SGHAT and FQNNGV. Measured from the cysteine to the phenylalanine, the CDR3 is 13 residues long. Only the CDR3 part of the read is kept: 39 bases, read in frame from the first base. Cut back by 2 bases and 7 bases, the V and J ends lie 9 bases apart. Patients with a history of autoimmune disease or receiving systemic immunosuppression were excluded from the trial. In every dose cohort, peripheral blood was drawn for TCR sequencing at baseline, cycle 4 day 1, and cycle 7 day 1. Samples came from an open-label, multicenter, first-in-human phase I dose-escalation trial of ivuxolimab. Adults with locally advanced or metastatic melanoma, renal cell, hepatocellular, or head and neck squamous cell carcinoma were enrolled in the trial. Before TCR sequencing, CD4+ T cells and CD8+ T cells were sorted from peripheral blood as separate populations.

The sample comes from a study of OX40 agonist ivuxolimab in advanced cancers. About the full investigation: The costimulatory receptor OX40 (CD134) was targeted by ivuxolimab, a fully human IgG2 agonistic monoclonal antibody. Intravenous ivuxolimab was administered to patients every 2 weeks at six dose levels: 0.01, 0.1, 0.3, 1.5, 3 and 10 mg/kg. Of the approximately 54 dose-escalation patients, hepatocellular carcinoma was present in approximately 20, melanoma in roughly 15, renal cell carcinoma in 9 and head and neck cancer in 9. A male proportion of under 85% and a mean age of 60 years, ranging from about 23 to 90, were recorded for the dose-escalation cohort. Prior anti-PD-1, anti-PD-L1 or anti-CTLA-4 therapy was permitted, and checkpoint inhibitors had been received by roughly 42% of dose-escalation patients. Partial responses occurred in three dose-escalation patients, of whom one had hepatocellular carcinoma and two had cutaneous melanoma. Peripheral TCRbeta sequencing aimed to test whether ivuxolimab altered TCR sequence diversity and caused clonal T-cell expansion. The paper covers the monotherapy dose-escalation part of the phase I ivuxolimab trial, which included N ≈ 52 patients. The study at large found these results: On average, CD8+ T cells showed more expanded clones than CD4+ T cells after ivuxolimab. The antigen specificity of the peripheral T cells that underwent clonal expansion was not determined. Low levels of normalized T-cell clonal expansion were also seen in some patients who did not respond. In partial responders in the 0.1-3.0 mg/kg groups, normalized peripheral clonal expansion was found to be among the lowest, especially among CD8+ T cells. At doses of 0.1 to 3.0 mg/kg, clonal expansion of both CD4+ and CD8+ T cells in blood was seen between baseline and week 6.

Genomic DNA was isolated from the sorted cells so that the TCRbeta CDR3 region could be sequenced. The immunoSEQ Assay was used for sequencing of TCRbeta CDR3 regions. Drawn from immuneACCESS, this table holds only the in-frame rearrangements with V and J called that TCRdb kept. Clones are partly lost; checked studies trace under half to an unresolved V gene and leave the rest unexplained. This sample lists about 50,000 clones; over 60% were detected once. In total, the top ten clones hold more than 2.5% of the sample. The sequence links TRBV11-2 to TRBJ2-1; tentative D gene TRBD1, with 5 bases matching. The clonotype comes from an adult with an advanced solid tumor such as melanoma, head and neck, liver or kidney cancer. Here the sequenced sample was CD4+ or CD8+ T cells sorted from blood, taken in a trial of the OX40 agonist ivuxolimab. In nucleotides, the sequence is TGTGCCAGCAGCTTACAGGGAAATAATGAGCAGTTCTTC. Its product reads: CASSLQGNNEQFF.